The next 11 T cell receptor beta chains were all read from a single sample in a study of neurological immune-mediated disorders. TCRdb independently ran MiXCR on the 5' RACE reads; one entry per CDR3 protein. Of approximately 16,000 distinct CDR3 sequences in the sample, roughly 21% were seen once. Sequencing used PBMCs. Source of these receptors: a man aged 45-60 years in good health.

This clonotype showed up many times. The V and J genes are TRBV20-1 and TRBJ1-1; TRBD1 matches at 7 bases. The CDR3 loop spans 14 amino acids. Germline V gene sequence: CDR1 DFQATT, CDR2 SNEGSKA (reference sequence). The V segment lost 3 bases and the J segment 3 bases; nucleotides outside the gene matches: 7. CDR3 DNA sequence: TGCAGTGCTAGTCCAGGGGGACAGTACACTGAAGCTTTCTTT. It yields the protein CSASPGGQYTEAFF.

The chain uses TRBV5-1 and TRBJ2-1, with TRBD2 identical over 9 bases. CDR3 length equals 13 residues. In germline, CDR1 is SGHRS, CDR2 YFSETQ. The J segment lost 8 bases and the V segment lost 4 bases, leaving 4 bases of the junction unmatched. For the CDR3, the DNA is TGCGCCAGCAGCGGGCTAGCGGGATATGAGCAGTTCTTC. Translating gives CASSGLAGYEQFF.

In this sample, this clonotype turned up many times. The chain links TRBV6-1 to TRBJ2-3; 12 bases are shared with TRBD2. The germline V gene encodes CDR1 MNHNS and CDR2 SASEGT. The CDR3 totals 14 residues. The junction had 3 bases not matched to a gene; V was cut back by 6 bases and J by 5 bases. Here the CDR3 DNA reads TGTGCCAGCAGGCTAGCGGGAGGGGGAGATACGCAGTATTTT. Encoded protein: CASRLAGGGDTQYF.

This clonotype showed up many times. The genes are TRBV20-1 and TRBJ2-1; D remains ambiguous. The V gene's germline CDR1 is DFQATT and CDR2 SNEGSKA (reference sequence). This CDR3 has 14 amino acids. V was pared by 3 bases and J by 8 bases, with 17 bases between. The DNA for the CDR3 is TGCAGTGCTAGGGCCCCAGTGAGGCCCTATGAGCAGTTCTTC. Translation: CSARAPVRPYEQFF.

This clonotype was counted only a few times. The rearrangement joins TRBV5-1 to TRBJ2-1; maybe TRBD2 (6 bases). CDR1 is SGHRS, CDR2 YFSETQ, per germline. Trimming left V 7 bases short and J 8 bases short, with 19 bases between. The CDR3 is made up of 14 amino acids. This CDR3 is CASRDFGRGDEQFF. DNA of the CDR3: TGCGCCAGCCGGGACTTCGGTCGTGGCGATGAGCAGTTCTTC.

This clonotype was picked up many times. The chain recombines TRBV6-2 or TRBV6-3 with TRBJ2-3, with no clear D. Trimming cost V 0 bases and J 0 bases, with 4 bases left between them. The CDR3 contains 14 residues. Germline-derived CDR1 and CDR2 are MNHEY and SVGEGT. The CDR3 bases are TGTGCCAGCAGTTACTCGACTAGCACAGATACGCAGTATTTT. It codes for CASSYSTSTDTQYF.

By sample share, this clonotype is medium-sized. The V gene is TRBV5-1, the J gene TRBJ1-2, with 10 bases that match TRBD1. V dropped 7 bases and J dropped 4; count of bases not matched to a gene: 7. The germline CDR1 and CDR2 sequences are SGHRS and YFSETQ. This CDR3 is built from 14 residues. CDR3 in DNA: TGCGCCAGCCAGACAGGGGGCTCGAGCTATGGCTACACCTTC. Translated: CASQTGGSSYGYTF.

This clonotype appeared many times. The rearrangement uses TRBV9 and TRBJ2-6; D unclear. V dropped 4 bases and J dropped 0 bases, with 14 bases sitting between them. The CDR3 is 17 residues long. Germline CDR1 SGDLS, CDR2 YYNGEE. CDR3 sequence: CASSSAWANSGANVLTF. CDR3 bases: TGTGCCAGCAGCTCAGCCTGGGCAAACTCTGGGGCCAACGTCCTGACTTTC.

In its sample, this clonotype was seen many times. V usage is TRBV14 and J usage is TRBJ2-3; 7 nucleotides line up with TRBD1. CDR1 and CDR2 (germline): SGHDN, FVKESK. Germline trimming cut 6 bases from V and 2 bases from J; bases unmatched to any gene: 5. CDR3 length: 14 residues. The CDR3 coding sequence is TGTGCCAGCAGGACAGGGACACTCACAGATACGCAGTATTTT. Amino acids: CASRTGTLTDTQYF.

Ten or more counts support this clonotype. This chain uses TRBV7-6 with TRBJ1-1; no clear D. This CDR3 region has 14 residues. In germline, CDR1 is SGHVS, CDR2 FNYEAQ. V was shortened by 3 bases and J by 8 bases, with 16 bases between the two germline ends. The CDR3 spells CASSFRPADVEAFF. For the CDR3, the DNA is TGTGCCAGCAGCTTTAGGCCAGCTGACGTCGAAGCTTTCTTT. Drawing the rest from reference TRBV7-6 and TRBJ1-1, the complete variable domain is GAGVSQSPRYKVTKRGQDVALRCDPISGHVSLYWYRQALGQGPEFLTYFNYEAQQDKSGLPNDRFSAERPEGSISTLTIQRTEQRDSAMYRCASSFRPADVEAFFGQGTRLTVV.

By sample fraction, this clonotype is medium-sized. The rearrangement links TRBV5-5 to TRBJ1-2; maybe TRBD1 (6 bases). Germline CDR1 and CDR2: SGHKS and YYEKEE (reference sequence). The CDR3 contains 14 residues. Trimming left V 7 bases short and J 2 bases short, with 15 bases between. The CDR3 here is CASSSGALNYGYTF. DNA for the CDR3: TGTGCCAGCTCCTCGGGGGCCCTCAACTATGGCTACACCTTC.